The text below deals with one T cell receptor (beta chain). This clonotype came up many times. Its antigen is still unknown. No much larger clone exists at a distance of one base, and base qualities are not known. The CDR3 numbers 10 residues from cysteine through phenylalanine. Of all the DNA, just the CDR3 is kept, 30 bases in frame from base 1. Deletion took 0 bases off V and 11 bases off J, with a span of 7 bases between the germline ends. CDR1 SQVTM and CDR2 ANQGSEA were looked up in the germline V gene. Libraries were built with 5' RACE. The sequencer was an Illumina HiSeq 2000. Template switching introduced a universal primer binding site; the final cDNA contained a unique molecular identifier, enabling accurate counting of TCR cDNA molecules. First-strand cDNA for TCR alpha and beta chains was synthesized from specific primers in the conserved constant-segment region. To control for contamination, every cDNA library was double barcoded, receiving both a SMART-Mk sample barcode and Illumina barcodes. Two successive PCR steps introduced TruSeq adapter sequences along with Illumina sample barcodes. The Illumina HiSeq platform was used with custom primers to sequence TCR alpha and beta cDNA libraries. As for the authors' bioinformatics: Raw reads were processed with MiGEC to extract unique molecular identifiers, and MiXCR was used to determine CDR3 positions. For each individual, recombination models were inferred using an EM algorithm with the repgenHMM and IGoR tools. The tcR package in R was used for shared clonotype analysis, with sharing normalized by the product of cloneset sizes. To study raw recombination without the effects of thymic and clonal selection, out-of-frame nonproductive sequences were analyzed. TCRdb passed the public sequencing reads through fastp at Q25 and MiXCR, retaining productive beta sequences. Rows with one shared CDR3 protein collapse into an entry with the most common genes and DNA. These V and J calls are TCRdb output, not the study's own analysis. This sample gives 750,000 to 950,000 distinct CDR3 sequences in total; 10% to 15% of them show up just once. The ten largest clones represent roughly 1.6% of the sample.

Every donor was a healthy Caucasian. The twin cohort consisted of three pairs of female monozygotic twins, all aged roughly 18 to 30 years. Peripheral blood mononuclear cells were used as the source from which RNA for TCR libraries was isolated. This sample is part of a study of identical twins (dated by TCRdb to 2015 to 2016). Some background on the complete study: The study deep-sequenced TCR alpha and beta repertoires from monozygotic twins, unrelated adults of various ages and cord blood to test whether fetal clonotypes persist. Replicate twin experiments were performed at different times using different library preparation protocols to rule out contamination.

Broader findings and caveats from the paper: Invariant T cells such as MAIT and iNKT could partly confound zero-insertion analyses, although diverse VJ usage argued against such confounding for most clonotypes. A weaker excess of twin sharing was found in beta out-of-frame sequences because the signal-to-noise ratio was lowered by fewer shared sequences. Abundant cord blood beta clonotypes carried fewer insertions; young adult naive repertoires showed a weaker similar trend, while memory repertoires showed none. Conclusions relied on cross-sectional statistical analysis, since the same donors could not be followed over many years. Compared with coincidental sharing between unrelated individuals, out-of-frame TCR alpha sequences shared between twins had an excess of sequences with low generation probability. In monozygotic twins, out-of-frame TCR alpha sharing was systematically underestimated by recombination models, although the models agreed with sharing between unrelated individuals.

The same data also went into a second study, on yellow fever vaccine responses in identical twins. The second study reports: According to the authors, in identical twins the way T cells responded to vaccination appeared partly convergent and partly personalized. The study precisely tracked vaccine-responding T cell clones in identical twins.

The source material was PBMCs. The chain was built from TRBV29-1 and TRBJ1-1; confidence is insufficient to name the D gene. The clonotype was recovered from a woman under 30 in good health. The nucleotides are TGCAGCGTTGAAGAAACGGCCGCTTTCTTT. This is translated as CSVEETAAFF.